The present TCR beta chain was sequenced within a study of blood T cell repertoires in COVID-19 (dated by TCRdb to 2018 to 2021). In the study overall: The collaborator samples originated in the United States, Italy and Spain and spanned the acute and convalescent phases of COVID-19. The material from the prospective study consisted of cDNA or gDNA derived from T cells, B-cell-depleted T cells, or PBMCs. Subjects who had been exposed to COVID-19, were actively infected with it, or had recovered from it provided the deeply sampled blood TCRbeta repertoires that made up the dataset. The repertoires were released in a freely available public database meant as a resource for research on the immune response to SARS-CoV-2. The samples were drawn from two sources: the first 160 participants of the ongoing ImmuneRACE study, and 950 to 1,500 subjects contributed by 6 global collaborators. The sample metadata nearly always contained a de-identified subject ID, COVID-19 status, age in years and sex. Where available, HLA class I and class II types were obtained from metadata supplied by the sample provider rather than from assay-based typing. Here is what the overall study found, with its caveats: The amount of clinical and demographic metadata varied by source and participant and was provided uncurated.

Collaborating institutions collected whole blood in K2EDTA tubes following their own protocols. For TCRbeta analysis, collaborator samples were shipped as frozen whole blood, as isolated PBMCs, or as DNA extracted from either sample type. TCRbeta CDR3 regions were amplified from genomic DNA using the immunoSEQ Assay, a bias-controlled multiplex PCR. The published analysis was carried out like this. Within the assay, amplification of reference gene primers was used to estimate how many nucleated cells each sample contained. To quantify the absolute abundance of each unique TCRbeta CDR3 rearrangement, sequence reads were collapsed and filtered. For each sample, productive Simpson clonality was calculated as the square root of Simpson's diversity index over productive rearrangements. The immuneACCESS repertoire file appears here via TCRdb, limited to in-frame rearrangements. These files lack a portion of the clones; in checked studies, under half of the deficit traces to unresolved V genes, and the cause of the others is not known. From that table come the V and J calls and clone size; the DNA was used to work out D and trimming. Counted in this sample were 150,000 to 200,000 clones; about 85% of them appeared once. Clones ranked in the top ten supply under 25% of the sample.

CDR1 and CDR2, per the germline V gene, are SNHLY and FYNNEI. V lost 4 bases and J lost 4 bases; the stretch between them is 12 bases long. The CDR3 measures 14 amino acids from cysteine to phenylalanine. The entry retains the CDR3 DNA only, 42 bases that are in frame from base 1. Comments on this clone: There is no known antigen for this receptor. The input lacks base qualities; no much larger clone sits a single base away.

The receptor was derived from a man in his fifties or sixties with active or convalescent COVID-19. In this chain, TRBV2 is recombined with TRBJ2-3; tentative D gene TRBD1, with 5 bases matching. Sequenced sample: peripheral blood. The nucleotides are TGTGCCAGCAGTGCACTAACCAGGGCAGATACGCAGTATTTT. The resulting protein is CASSALTRADTQYF. Reference TRBV2 and TRBJ2-3 genes cover what lies past the CDR3, so the full variable domain is EPEVTQTPSHQVTQMGQEVILRCVPISNHLYFYWYRQILGQKVEFLVSFYNNEISEKSEIFDDQFSVERPDGSNFTLKIRSTKLEDSAMYFCASSALTRADTQYFGPGTRLTVL.